A selection of T cell receptor beta chains follows, all from one sample in a study of graft-versus-host responses after intestinal transplantation. TCRdb's table, derived via immunoSEQ multiplex PCR, lists solely in-frame clones and lacks some. The sample shows some 14,000 clones, roughly a third of them seen only once. This specimen was alloreactive CD4+ T cells from a mixed lymphocyte reaction culture, taken before intestinal transplant. These receptors all come from a human patient who received an intestinal transplant. The CDR3 runs from the conserved cysteine through the conserved F or W. A D gene is named only where the DNA matches it firmly. Some rows mark clone size as missing; the rest say once, few, many or name a class of expanded clone.

j_call d_call clone_size v_call cdr3_nt cdr3_aa
TRBJ2-2 NA NA TRBV27 TGTGCCAGCAGTTACAGGGCGAACACCGGGGAGCTGTTTTTT CASSYRANTGELFF
TRBJ2-7 TRBD2 NA TRBV6-5 TGTGCCAGCAGTTCATCCGGGACTAGTACCTACGAGCAGTACTTC CASSSSGTSTYEQYF
TRBJ2-2 TRBD2 NA TRBV4-2 TGTGCCCGCAGCCAAGCGCGGGGGGGACTAGGGAACACCGGGGAGCTGTTTTTT CARSQARGGLGNTGELFF
TRBJ1-4 NA NA TRBV5-1 TGCGCCAGCAGCACGAGGGAAGGGACTAATGAAAAACTGTTTTTT CASSTREGTNEKLFF
TRBJ1-2 TRBD1 few TRBV5-4 TGTGCCAGCAGCCAAGTTCGGGACAGGGACTATGGCTACACCTTC CASSQVRDRDYGYTF
TRBJ1-3 TRBD1 NA TRBV30 TGTGCCTGGAGTGCGGACAGGCCTGGAAACACCATATATTTT CAWSADRPGNTIYF
TRBJ2-3 NA NA TRBV7-6 TGTGCCAGCAGCTTTATCGGAGCCACAGATACGCAGTATTTT CASSFIGATDTQYF
TRBJ1-5 TRBD1 medium-sized TRBV19 TGTGCCAGTATAGCGACAGGGGGCGCATATCAGCCCCAGCATTTT CASIATGGAYQPQHF
TRBJ2-1 TRBD1 NA TRBV5-1 TGCGCCAGCAGCTTGGGTTGGACAGGGGACTACAATGAGCAGTTCTTC CASSLGWTGDYNEQFF
TRBJ1-6 NA NA TRBV2 TGTGCCAGCAGTGAAGCGTCCAGGGGCTACAATTCACCCCTCCACTTT CASSEASRGYNSPLHF
TRBJ1-1 TRBD1 NA TRBV5-5 TGTGCCAGCAGCCCCCTAGGACACAGGGGGCGGGGTACTGAAGCTTTCTTT CASSPLGHRGRGTEAFF
TRBJ1-1 NA NA TRBV29-1 TGCAGCGTCGCCCAGGGAAAAGCAGAAGCTTTCTTT CSVAQGKAEAFF
TRBJ1-5 NA NA TRBV7-7 TGTGCCAGCAGCTCTCCCCGGACAGTTGGGCTTAGTTATAGCAATCAGCCCCAGCATTTT CASSSPRTVGLSYSNQPQHF
TRBJ1-1 NA NA TRBV12-5 TGTGCTAGTGGTCCTCCCGGTCGAGCTTTCTTT CASGPPGRAFF
TRBJ1-5 NA medium-sized TRBV19 TGTGCCAGTAGCAGGGGTCGCAATCAGCCCCAGCATTTT CASSRGRNQPQHF
TRBJ2-1 TRBD2 few TRBV5-1 TGCGCCAGCAGCTCGACTAGCTTCCATGAGCAGTTCTTC CASSSTSFHEQFF
TRBJ1-2 NA NA TRBV7-8 TGTGCCAGCAGCCCCCCGGGCAGTGCCGCCTATGGCTACACCTTC CASSPPGSAAYGYTF
TRBJ1-5 TRBD1 NA TRBV18 TGTGCCAGCTCACCCAACAGGGGTAGCAATCAGCCCCAGCATTTT CASSPNRGSNQPQHF
TRBJ1-2 TRBD1 few TRBV5-1 TGCGCCAGCAGCTTGGCCGGGAGGACAGGGGTCATCTACACCTTC CASSLAGRTGVIYTF
TRBJ2-1 NA NA TRBV6-5 TGTGCCAGCAGTTACACAGGGTACAATGAGCAGTTCTTC CASSYTGYNEQFF
TRBJ2-7 NA few TRBV28 TGTGCCAGCAGTTTAGGGGGTTCCTACGAGCAGTACTTC CASSLGGSYEQYF
TRBJ1-1 TRBD1 NA TRBV18 TGTGCCAGCTCACCGGACAGGGGAATGAACACTGAAGCTTTCTTT CASSPDRGMNTEAFF
TRBJ1-1 TRBD1 few TRBV2 TGTGCCAGCAGTGAAGTCAGGGGGTACACTGAAGCTTTCTTT CASSEVRGYTEAFF
TRBJ2-1 NA NA TRBV5-1 TGCGCCAGCAGCATTGACGCGGCCTACAATGAGCAGTTCTTC CASSIDAAYNEQFF
TRBJ2-3 TRBD1 few TRBV28 TGTGCCAGCCCCCCCGGGACAGGGGGCAATGGCGATACGCAGTATTTT CASPPGTGGNGDTQYF
TRBJ2-7 NA medium-sized TRBV4-2 TGTGCCAGCAGCCTAGACGCCCGGGATTACGAGCAGTACTTC CASSLDARDYEQYF
TRBJ2-7 TRBD2 NA TRBV18 TGTGCCAGCTCACCCGCCAGGAGGGGACTAGCGGTATACGAGCAGTACTTC CASSPARRGLAVYEQYF
TRBJ2-3 TRBD1 NA TRBV28 TGTGCCAGCAGTTCCTGGACAGGGCGCACAGATACGCAGTATTTT CASSSWTGRTDTQYF